One sample yielded the 27 T cell receptor beta chains listed below, sequenced in a study of blood T cell repertoires in COVID-19. Clones were sequenced by immunoSEQ multiplex PCR, and TCRdb holds only the in-frame ones, with some missing. The sample has about 330,000 clones, approximately 84% seen once. Specimen: PBMCs or T cells enriched from blood (not recorded which). These receptors were collected from a woman in her twenties or thirties who had recovered from COVID-19.

The rearrangement joins TRBV5-4 to TRBJ2-3; D is perhaps TRBD1 (8 bases). Germline values: CDR1 SGHNT, CDR2 YYREEE (reference sequence). V was pared by 4 bases and J by 3 bases, with 15 bases between. This CDR3 comprises 15 residues. This CDR3 is CASSPGQGGTDTQYF. The CDR3 nucleotides read TGTGCCAGCAGCCCCGGACAGGGAGGGACAGATACGCAGTATTTT.

The chain uses TRBV11-2 and TRBJ1-2; possible D gene TRBD1, 5 bases. The germline V gene has CDR1 SGHAT and CDR2 FQNNGV. This CDR3 region has 15 residues. Trimming cost V 1 base and J 0 bases, with 9 bases left between them. This CDR3 reads CASSLVPTANYGYTF. DNA for the CDR3: TGTGCCAGCAGCTTAGTTCCGACAGCTAACTATGGCTACACCTTC.

This chain uses TRBV10-2 with TRBJ1-2, with 9 bases fitting TRBD1. From germline, CDR1 is WSHSY and CDR2 SAAADI. The CDR3 length is 13 residues. The V segment lost 4 bases and the J segment 7 bases; nucleotides outside the gene matches: 4. In DNA, the CDR3 is TGCGCCAGCAGTGCCGACAGGGGGGGTGGCTACACCTTC. Translating it yields CASSADRGGGYTF.

V usage is TRBV5-1 and J usage is TRBJ2-1; tentatively, D is TRBD2 (5 bases). Trimming shortened V by 4 bases and J by 5 bases, and 10 bases separated the two germline ends. Germline V gene sequence: CDR1 SGHRS, CDR2 YFSETQ. The CDR3 runs 13 residues. In DNA form, the CDR3 reads TGCGCCAGCAGCCTCGGGGTAGACAATGAGCAGTTCTTC. Translating it yields CASSLGVDNEQFF.

This chain uses TRBV9 with TRBJ2-2; D gene ambiguous. Trimming pared 0 bases from V and 1 base from J, leaving 7 bases between. Germline CDR1 is SGDLS and CDR2 is YYNGEE. The CDR3 loop spans 15 amino acids. CDR3 amino acids: CASSVAPGNTGELFF. CDR3 nucleotide sequence: TGTGCCAGCAGCGTAGCCCCGGGGAACACCGGGGAGCTGTTTTTT.

The rearrangement links TRBV20-1 to TRBJ1-6; possible D gene TRBD1, 5 bases. Germline V gives CDR1 DFQATT, CDR2 SNEGSKA (reference sequence). V lost 3 bases, J lost 5 bases, and 14 bases lay in between. The CDR3 has 15 amino acids. The chain's CDR3 is CSASGATVNNSPLHF. As DNA, the CDR3 is TGCAGTGCTAGTGGGGCGACAGTCAATAATTCACCCCTCCACTTT.

The chain has TRBV7-2 and TRBJ2-7; 9 bases map to TRBD1. V trimming: 4 bases; J trimming: 2 bases; junction bases outside the gene matches: 6. The length of the CDR3 is 15 residues. Germline CDR1 reads SGHTA; CDR2 reads FQGNSA. As DNA, the CDR3 is TGTGCCAGCAGCTCACGTCGGGACAGGGCCTACGAGCAGTACTTC. It is translated as CASSSRRDRAYEQYF.

In its sample, this clone was seen a few times. V is TRBV21-1 and J is TRBJ1-6. TRBV21-1 is a documented pseudogene. The CDR3 contains 15 residues. The CDR3 DNA reads as TGTGCCAGCACCTCAGCGGACCCTGTGGGGTCACCCCTCCACTTT. Amino acids: CASTSADPVGSPLHF.

The rearrangement links TRBV4-1 to TRBJ1-1; 9 bases are a match to TRBD1. Trimming at V came to 4 bases and at J to 5 bases, leaving 8 bases not matched to a gene. The germline gives CDR1 MGHRA, CDR2 YSYEKL. CDR3 length: 15 residues. Here the CDR3 DNA reads TGCGCCAGCAGCCGGGAAACAGGGGGCCTGACTGAAGCTTTCTTT. The encoded protein is CASSRETGGLTEAFF.

The rearrangement links TRBV10-3 to TRBJ1-2; 9 bases are a match to TRBD1. V lost 7 bases and J lost 5; bases outside the gene matches: 8. CDR1 is ENHRY and CDR2 is SYGVKD in the germline V gene. There are 14 residues in the CDR3. As DNA, the CDR3 is TGTGCCATCACCCCCCGGACAGGGGATTATGGCTACACCTTC. Translating gives CAITPRTGDYGYTF.

This clone was found once. V usage is TRBV5-1 and J usage is TRBJ2-1, with 11 bases lining up with TRBD2. This CDR3 region has 16 residues. V lost 4 bases, J lost 6 bases, and 9 bases stayed unmatched. Germline CDR1 is SGHRS and CDR2 is YFSETQ. The CDR3 coding sequence is TGCGCCAGCAGCCCTATACCGACTAGCGGGGCCAATGAGCAGTTCTTC. This codes for CASSPIPTSGANEQFF.

V and J are TRBV9 and TRBJ2-2, with 8 bases identical to TRBD2. The V segment lost 2 bases and the J segment 6 bases; nucleotides outside the gene matches: 6. Germline CDR1 and CDR2: SGDLS and YYNGEE. The CDR3 length is 15 residues. The CDR3 protein is CASSVQRGLAGELFF. The CDR3 region has the DNA TGTGCCAGCAGCGTTCAGCGGGGGCTTGCCGGGGAGCTGTTTTTT.

The chain recombines TRBV9 with TRBJ2-1; TRBD1 agrees at 10 bases. Germline CDR1 and CDR2: SGDLS and YYNGEE. V shed 0 bases, J shed 8 bases, and the junction held 14 bases outside the gene matches. The CDR3 length is 18 residues. CDR3 nucleotides: TGTGCCAGCAGCGTAGAATATGGAGACAGGGGGCTTATACATGAGCAGTTCTTC. This codes for CASSVEYGDRGLIHEQFF.

In this sample, this clone turned up once. This chain links TRBV5-4 with TRBJ2-2; TRBD1 matches at 8 bases. The J segment lost 7 bases and the V segment lost 1 base, leaving 6 bases of the junction unmatched. This CDR3 is built from 15 residues. Germline assignment: CDR1 SGHNT and CDR2 YYREEE (reference sequence). CDR3 DNA sequence: TGTGCCAGCAGCTTGAAACAGGGGGGAGGCGGGGAGCTGTTTTTT. Amino acid sequence: CASSLKQGGGGELFF.

DNA for the CDR3: TGTGCCAGTACAGGGACATATGCTGAAGCTTTCTTT. Its protein is CASTGTYAEAFF. The chain joins TRBV2 to TRBJ1-1; possibly TRBD1 for D (6 bases). Germline loops: CDR1 SNHLY, CDR2 FYNNEI. The CDR3 extends over 12 amino acids. Deletions cut 9 bases from V and 6 bases from J, with 14 bases between.

This chain uses TRBV5-1 with TRBJ2-2, with TRBD2 as a possible D gene (6 bases). V was trimmed by 6 bases and J by 3 bases, leaving 9 bases between them. The germline gives CDR1 SGHRS, CDR2 YFSETQ. CDR3 length: 13 residues. CDR3 in amino acids: CASKEGHTGELFF. The CDR3 DNA reads TGCGCCAGCAAGGAGGGGCACACCGGGGAGCTGTTTTTT.

This sequence joins TRBV6-2 or TRBV6-3 and TRBJ2-3; 9 nucleotides line up with TRBD2. Germline CDR1 reads MNHEY; CDR2 reads SVGEGT. This CDR3 is 18 amino acids long. V gave up 5 bases and J gave up 2 bases; unmatched junction bases: 14. The CDR3 protein is CASSPVVSGGRVTDTQYF. The CDR3 nucleotides read TGTGCCAGCAGTCCCGTGGTTAGCGGGGGCCGGGTCACAGATACGCAGTATTTT.

This clone has only a few counts. V and J are TRBV29-1 and TRBJ1-1; 11 bases agree with TRBD1. CDR1 is SQVTM, CDR2 ANQGSEA, per germline. V trimming: 7 bases; J trimming: 5 bases; junction bases outside the gene matches: 6. The CDR3 runs to 13 residues. The CDR3 nucleotides read TGCAGCGCTCGGACAGGGGGCAGGACTGAAGCTTTCTTT. It codes for CSARTGGRTEAFF.

This clone was detected only a few times. This chain joins TRBV28 and TRBJ1-2; possible D gene TRBD1, 5 bases. Trimming took 1 base from V and 2 from J, leaving 14 bases between them. CDR3 length: 16 residues. Germline V lookup: CDR1 MDHEN, CDR2 SYDVKM. CDR3 bases: TGTGCCAGCAGTTTATCCTCGCCAGGGCCCAACTATGGCTACACCTTC. Its translation is CASSLSSPGPNYGYTF.

The chain combines TRBV19 with TRBJ2-1, with TRBD2 identical over 8 bases. There are 16 residues in the CDR3. CDR1 and CDR2 (germline): LNHDA, SQIVND (reference sequence). Unmatched junction bases numbered 4, after V lost 3 bases and J lost 0 bases. CDR3 nucleotide sequence: TGTGCCAGTAGTATTTCTAGCGGGTTCTCCTACAATGAGCAGTTCTTC. This sequence encodes CASSISSGFSYNEQFF.

The V gene is TRBV5-5, the J gene TRBJ2-7; TRBD2 might be the D (5 bases). CDR3 length: 15 amino acids. CDR1 SGHKS and CDR2 YYEKEE come from the germline V gene (reference sequence). Trimming took 1 base from V and 5 from J, leaving 16 bases between them. Here the CDR3 reads CASSLPSAGDHEQYF. In nucleotides, the CDR3 is TGTGCCAGCAGCTTGCCCTCGGCCGGGGATCACGAGCAGTACTTC.

This chain uses TRBV3-1 (or the pseudogene TRBV3-2) with TRBJ2-5; D may be TRBD1 (5 bases). Trimming removed 4 bases from V and 4 bases from J, with 16 bases in between. CDR1 and CDR2 (germline): LGHDT, YNNKEL (reference sequence). The CDR3 totals 15 residues. CDR3 DNA sequence: TGTGCCAGCAGCCGCTCCCAGGGTCCTCGAGAGACCCAGTACTTC. Its translation: CASSRSQGPRETQYF.

This clone was detected once. The chain has TRBV5-6 and TRBJ1-2, with 8 bases identical to TRBD1. CDR3 length: 16 residues. V shed 5 bases and J 3 bases; nucleotides not matched to a gene: 12. The germline V gene has CDR1 SGHDT and CDR2 YYEEEE. For the CDR3, the DNA is TGTGCCAGCAGGAGGGGAGGTGGACAGGGACACTATGGCTACACCTTC. It translates to CASRRGGGQGHYGYTF.

The chain is built from TRBV28 and TRBJ1-6; 8 bases are shared with TRBD1. CDR1 is MDHEN, CDR2 SYDVKM, per germline. This CDR3 contains 14 residues. Trimming took 3 bases from V and 7 from J; bases not matched to a gene: 2. CDR3 DNA: TGTGCCAGCAGTTTGAACAGGGGGAATTCACCCCTCCACTTT. It yields the protein CASSLNRGNSPLHF.

V and J are TRBV9 and TRBJ1-1; D not certain. This CDR3 region has 16 residues. Germline-derived CDR1 and CDR2 are SGDLS and YYNGEE. Between the trimmed V and J ends, which lost 3 bases and 3 bases, there was a span of 18 bases. The CDR3 protein is CASSAPSRGRDTEAFF. In nucleotides, the CDR3 is TGTGCCAGCAGCGCTCCATCCCGGGGTCGAGACACTGAAGCTTTCTTT.

The gene calls are TRBV6-6 and TRBJ2-1, with a possible D match to TRBD1 (6 bases). From germline, CDR1 is MNHNY and CDR2 SVGAGI (reference sequence). Trimming removed 0 bases at V and 6 bases at J, with 9 bases between. This CDR3 is 14 amino acids long. DNA of the CDR3: TGTGCCAGCAGTTACTCCGGACAGACCAATGAGCAGTTCTTC. Translating it yields CASSYSGQTNEQFF.

This clone was counted a few times. The gene calls are TRBV3-1 (or the pseudogene TRBV3-2) and TRBJ1-4, with D perhaps TRBD1 (6 bases). There are 15 residues in the CDR3. The V gene's germline CDR1 is LGHDT and CDR2 YNNKEL (reference sequence). V lost 5 bases and J lost 10, with 20 bases in between. CDR3 protein: CASSKYAEGGRKLFF. The CDR3 region has the DNA TGTGCCAGCAGCAAGTACGCAGAGGGGGGGCGAAAACTGTTTTTT.